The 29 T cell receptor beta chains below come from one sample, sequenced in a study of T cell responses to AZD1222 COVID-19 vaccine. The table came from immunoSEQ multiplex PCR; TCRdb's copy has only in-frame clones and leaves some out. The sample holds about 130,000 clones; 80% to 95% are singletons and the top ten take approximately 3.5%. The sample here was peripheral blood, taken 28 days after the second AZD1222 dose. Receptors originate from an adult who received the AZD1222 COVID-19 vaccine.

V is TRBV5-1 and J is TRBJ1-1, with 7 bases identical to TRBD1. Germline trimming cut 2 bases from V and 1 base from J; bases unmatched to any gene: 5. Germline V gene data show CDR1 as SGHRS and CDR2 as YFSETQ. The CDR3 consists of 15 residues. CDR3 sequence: CASSFLGQRNTEAFF. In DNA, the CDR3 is TGCGCCAGCAGCTTTTTGGGACAGAGGAACACTGAAGCTTTCTTT.

Written as DNA, the CDR3 is TGTGCCAGCAGCAAACCGGACAGGGTTGGTTCACCCCTCCACTTT. It translates to CASSKPDRVGSPLHF. V and J are TRBV28 and TRBJ1-6; 8 bases align to TRBD1. Germline CDR1 and CDR2: MDHEN and SYDVKM. This CDR3 has 15 residues. The trim removed 6 bases at V and 9 bases at J, leaving 10 bases unmatched.

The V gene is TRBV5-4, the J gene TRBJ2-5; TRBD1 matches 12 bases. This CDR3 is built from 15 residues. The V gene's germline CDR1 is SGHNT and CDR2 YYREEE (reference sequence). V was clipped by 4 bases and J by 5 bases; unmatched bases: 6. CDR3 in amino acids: CASSAGDRGPETQYF. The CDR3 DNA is TGTGCCAGCAGCGCCGGGGACAGGGGGCCGGAGACCCAGTACTTC.

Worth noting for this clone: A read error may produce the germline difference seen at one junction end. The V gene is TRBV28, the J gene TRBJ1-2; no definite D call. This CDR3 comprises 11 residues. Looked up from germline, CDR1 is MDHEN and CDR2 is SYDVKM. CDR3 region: CASSLFSLLQF. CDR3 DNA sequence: TGTGCCAGCAGTTTATTCAGCCTTCTCCAGTTC.

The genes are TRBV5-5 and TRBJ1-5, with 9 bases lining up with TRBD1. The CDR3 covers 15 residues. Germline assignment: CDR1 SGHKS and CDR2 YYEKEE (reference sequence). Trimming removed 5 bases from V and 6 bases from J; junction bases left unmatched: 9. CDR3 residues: CASSHPGQGSQPQHF. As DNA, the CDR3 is TGTGCCAGCAGTCACCCGGGACAGGGCAGTCAGCCCCAGCATTTT. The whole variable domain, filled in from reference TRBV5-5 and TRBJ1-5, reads DAGVTQSPTHLIKTRGQQVTLRCSPISGHKSVSWYQQVLGQGPQFIFQYYEKEERGRGNFPDRFSARQFPNYSSELNVNALLLGDSALYLCASSHPGQGSQPQHFGDGTRLSIL.

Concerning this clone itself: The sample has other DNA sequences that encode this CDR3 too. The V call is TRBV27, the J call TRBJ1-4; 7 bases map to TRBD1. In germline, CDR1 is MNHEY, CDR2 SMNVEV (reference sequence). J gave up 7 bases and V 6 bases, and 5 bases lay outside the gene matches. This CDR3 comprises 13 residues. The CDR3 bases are TGTGCCAGCAGCCGACAGGGAGGTGAAAAACTGTTTTTT. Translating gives CASSRQGGEKLFF.

CDR3 in amino acids: CASSPQGLGSSYEQYF. Written as DNA, the CDR3 is TGTGCCAGCAGCCCTCAAGGACTGGGAAGCTCCTACGAGCAGTACTTC. The chain recombines TRBV9 with TRBJ2-7; D possibly corresponds to TRBD2 (5 bases). Trimming pared 4 bases from V and 0 bases from J, leaving 17 bases between. Germline V gives CDR1 SGDLS, CDR2 YYNGEE. CDR3 size: 16 residues.

The CDR3 DNA reads as TGTGCCAGCAGCTTAGTAAGCGCCGCGGGTATCTCCTACAATGAGCAGTTCTTC. Protein: CASSLVSAAGISYNEQFF. The V gene is TRBV7-6, the J gene TRBJ2-1; D possibly corresponds to TRBD2 (5 bases). The length of the CDR3 is 18 residues. V lost 1 base and J lost 0, with 16 bases in between. Germline CDR1 and CDR2: SGHVS and FNYEAQ.

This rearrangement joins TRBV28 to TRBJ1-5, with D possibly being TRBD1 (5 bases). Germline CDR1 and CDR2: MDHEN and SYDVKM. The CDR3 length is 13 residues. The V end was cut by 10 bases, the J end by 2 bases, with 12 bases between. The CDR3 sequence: CATMGTGNQPQHF. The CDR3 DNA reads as TGTGCCACCATGGGGACGGGCAATCAGCCCCAGCATTTT.

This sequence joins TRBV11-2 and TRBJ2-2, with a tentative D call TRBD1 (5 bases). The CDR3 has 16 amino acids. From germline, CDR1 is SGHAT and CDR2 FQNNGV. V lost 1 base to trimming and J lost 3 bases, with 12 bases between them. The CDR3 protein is CASSLVPRADTGELFF. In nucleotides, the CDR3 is TGTGCCAGCAGCTTAGTTCCCAGGGCAGACACCGGGGAGCTGTTTTTT.

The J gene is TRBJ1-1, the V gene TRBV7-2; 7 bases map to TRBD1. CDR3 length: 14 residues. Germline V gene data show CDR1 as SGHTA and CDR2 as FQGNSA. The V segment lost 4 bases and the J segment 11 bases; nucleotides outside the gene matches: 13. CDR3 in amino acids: CASSSTLRQGGAFF. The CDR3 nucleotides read TGTGCCAGCAGCTCCACACTCCGACAGGGTGGGGCTTTCTTT.

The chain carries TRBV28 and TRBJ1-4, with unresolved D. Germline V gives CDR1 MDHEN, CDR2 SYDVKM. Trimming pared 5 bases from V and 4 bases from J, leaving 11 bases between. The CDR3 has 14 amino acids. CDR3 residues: CASSLTGFNEKLFF. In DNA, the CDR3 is TGTGCCAGCAGTCTGACGGGGTTTAATGAAAAACTGTTTTTT. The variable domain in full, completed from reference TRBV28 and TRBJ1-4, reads DVKVTQSSRYLVKRTGEKVFLECVQDMDHENMFWYRQDPGLGLRLIYFSYDVKMKEKGDIPEGYSVSREKKERFSLILESASTNQTSMYLCASSLTGFNEKLFFGSGTQLSVL.

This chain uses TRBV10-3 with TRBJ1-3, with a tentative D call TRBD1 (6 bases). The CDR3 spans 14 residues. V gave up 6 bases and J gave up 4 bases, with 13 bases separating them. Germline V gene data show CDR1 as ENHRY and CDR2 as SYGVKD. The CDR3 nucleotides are TGTGCCATCAGCGGGGGGCTAACGGGAAACACCATATATTTT. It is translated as CAISGGLTGNTIYF.

This CDR3 is CASSRGLAGVRETQYF. The CDR3 DNA reads as TGCGCCAGCAGCCGAGGACTAGCGGGAGTCAGGGAGACCCAGTACTTC. V usage is TRBV4-3 and J usage is TRBJ2-5; 13 nucleotides line up with TRBD2. The CDR3 is made up of 16 amino acids. CDR1 is LGHNA and CDR2 is YSLEER in the germline V gene. Trimming removed 4 bases from V and 5 bases from J; junction bases left unmatched: 7.

CDR3 sequence reads: CASSQDWGSLGYTF. The CDR3 DNA is TGCGCCAGCAGCCAAGATTGGGGCAGCCTCGGCTACACCTTC. This chain uses TRBV4-3 with TRBJ1-2, with D maybe TRBD1 (5 bases). This CDR3 region has 14 residues. Between the trimmed V and J ends, which lost 0 bases and 8 bases, there was a span of 13 bases. CDR1 and CDR2 (germline): LGHNA, YSLEER.

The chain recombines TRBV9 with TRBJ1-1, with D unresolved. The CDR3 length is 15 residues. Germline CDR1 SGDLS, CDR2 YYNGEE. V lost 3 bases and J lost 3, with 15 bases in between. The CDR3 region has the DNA TGTGCCAGCAGCGGCCCCGGACGGGCTCACACTGAAGCTTTCTTT. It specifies CASSGPGRAHTEAFF.

This CDR3 is CASSLVRSSSGANVLTF. The DNA for the CDR3 is TGTGCCAGCAGCTTAGTTCGGTCGAGCTCTGGGGCCAACGTCCTGACTTTC. The chain carries TRBV7-6 and TRBJ2-6, with D unclear. This CDR3 is 17 amino acids long. Trimming stripped 1 base from V and 0 bases from J, with 10 bases between. Germline assignment: CDR1 SGHVS and CDR2 FNYEAQ. The entire variable domain, with the rest obtained from reference TRBV7-6 and TRBJ2-6, is as follows: GAGVSQSPRYKVTKRGQDVALRCDPISGHVSLYWYRQALGQGPEFLTYFNYEAQQDKSGLPNDRFSAERPEGSISTLTIQRTEQRDSAMYRCASSLVRSSSGANVLTFGAGSRLTVL.

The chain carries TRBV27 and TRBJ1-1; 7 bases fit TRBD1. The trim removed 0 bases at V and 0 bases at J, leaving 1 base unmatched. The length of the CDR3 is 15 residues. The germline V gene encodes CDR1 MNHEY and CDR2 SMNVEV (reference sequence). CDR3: CASSLSRGLNTEAFF. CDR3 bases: TGTGCCAGCAGTTTATCCAGGGGGTTGAACACTGAAGCTTTCTTT.

The CDR3 here is CATVSSGWLRHEQYF. CDR3 in DNA: TGTGCCACCGTAAGTAGCGGGTGGCTTCGGCACGAGCAGTACTTC. The V call is TRBV10-3, the J call TRBJ2-7; 7 nucleotides match TRBD2. Germline CDR1 is ENHRY and CDR2 is SYGVKD. The length of the CDR3 is 15 residues. V shed 10 bases and J 5 bases; nucleotides not matched to a gene: 17.

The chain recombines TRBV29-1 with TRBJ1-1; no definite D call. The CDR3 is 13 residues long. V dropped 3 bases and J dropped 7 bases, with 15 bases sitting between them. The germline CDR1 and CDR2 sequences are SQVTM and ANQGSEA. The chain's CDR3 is CSVDGESGSEAFF. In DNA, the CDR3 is TGCAGCGTTGACGGCGAGTCAGGCAGTGAAGCTTTCTTT.

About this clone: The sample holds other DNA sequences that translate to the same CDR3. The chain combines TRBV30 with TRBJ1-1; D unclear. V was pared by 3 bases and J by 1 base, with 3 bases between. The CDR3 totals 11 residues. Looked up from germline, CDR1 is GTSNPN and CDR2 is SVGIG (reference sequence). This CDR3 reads CAWRRNTEAFF. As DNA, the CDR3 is TGTGCCTGGAGACGGAACACTGAAGCTTTCTTT.

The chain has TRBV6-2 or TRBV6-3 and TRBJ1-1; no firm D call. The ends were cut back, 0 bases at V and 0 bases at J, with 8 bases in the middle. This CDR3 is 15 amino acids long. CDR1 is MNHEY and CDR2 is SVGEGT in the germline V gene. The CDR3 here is CASSYSGGMNTEAFF. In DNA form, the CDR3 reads TGTGCCAGCAGTTACTCTGGAGGTATGAACACTGAAGCTTTCTTT.

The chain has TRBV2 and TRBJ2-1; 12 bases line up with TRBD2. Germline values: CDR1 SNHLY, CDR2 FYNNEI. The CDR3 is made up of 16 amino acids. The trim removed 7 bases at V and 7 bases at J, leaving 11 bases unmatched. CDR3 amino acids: CASTFEASGRGNEQFF. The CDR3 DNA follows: TGTGCCAGCACCTTCGAGGCTAGCGGGAGGGGGAATGAGCAGTTCTTC. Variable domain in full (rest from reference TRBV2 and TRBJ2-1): EPEVTQTPSHQVTQMGQEVILRCVPISNHLYFYWYRQILGQKVEFLVSFYNNEISEKSEIFDDQFSVERPDGSNFTLKIRSTKLEDSAMYFCASTFEASGRGNEQFFGPGTRLTVL.

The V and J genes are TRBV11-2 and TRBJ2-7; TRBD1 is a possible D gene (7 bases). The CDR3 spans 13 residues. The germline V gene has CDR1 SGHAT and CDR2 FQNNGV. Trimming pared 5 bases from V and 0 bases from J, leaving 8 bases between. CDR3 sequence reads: CASSQGGSYEQYF. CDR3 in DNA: TGTGCCAGCAGCCAGGGGGGCTCCTACGAGCAGTACTTC.

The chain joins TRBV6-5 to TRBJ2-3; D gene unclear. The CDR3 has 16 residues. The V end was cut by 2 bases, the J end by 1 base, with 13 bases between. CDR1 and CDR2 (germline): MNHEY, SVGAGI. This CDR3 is CASSYHSVLGTDTQYF. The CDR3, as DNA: TGTGCCAGCAGTTACCATTCAGTTCTTGGCACAGATACGCAGTATTTT.

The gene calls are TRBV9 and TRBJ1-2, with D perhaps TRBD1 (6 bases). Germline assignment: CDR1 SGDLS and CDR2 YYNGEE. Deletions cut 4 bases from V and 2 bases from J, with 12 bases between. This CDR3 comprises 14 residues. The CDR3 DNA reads TGTGCCAGCAGCTTTGGACAGATAAACTATGGCTACACCTTC. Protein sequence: CASSFGQINYGYTF.

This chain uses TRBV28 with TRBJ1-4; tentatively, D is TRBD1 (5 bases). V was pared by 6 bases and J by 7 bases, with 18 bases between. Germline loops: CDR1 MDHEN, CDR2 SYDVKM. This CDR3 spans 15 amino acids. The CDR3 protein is CASSPEYRPGEKLFF. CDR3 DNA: TGTGCCAGCAGCCCGGAGTACAGGCCGGGTGAAAAACTGTTTTTT. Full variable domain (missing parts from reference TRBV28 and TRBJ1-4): DVKVTQSSRYLVKRTGEKVFLECVQDMDHENMFWYRQDPGLGLRLIYFSYDVKMKEKGDIPEGYSVSREKKERFSLILESASTNQTSMYLCASSPEYRPGEKLFFGSGTQLSVL.

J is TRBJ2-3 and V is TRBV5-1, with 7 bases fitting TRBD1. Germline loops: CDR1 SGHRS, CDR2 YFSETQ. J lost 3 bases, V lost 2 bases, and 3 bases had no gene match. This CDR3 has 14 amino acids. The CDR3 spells CASSLGTETDTQYF. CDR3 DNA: TGCGCCAGCAGCTTAGGGACAGAAACAGATACGCAGTATTTT.

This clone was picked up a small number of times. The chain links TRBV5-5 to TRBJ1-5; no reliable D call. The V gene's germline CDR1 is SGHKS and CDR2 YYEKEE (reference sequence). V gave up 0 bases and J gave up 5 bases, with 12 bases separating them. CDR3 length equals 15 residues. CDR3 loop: CASSLVFPGDQPQHF. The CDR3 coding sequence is TGTGCCAGCAGCTTGGTTTTCCCGGGCGATCAGCCCCAGCATTTT.